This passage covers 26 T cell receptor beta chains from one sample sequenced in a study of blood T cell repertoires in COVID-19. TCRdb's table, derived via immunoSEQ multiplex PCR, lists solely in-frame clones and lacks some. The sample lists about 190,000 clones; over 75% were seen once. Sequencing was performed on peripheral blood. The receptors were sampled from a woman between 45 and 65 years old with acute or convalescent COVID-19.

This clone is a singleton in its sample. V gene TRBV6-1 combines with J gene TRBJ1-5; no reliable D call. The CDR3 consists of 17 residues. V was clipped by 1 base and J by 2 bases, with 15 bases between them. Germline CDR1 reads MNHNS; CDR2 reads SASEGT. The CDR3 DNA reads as TGTGCCAGCAGTGAAGAGTTGGGAGTAGAGGGCAATCAGCCCCAGCATTTT. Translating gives CASSEELGVEGNQPQHF.

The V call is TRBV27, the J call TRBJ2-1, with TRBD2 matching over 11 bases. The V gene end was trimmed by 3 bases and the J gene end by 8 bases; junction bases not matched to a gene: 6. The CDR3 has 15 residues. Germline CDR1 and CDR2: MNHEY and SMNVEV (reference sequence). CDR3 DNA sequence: TGTGCCAGCAGTTTTCGTAGCGGGGGGGCACATGAGCAGTTCTTC. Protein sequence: CASSFRSGGAHEQFF.

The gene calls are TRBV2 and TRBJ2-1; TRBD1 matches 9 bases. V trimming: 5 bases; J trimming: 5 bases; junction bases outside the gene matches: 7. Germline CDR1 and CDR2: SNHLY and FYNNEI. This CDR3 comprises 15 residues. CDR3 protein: CASSLQGAYDNEQFF. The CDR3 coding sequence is TGTGCCAGCAGTCTACAGGGGGCGTACGACAATGAGCAGTTCTTC. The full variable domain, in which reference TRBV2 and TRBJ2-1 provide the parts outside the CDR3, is EPEVTQTPSHQVTQMGQEVILRCVPISNHLYFYWYRQILGQKVEFLVSFYNNEISEKSEIFDDQFSVERPDGSNFTLKIRSTKLEDSAMYFCASSLQGAYDNEQFFGPGTRLTVL.

CDR3 protein: CASKEGNEQFF. In DNA, the CDR3 is TGTGCCAGTAAAGAGGGAAATGAGCAGTTCTTC. The chain uses TRBV19 and TRBJ2-1; D may be TRBD2 (5 bases). Trimming left V 7 bases short and J 7 bases short, with 8 bases between. The germline V gene encodes CDR1 LNHDA and CDR2 SQIVND (reference sequence). CDR3 size: 11 residues.

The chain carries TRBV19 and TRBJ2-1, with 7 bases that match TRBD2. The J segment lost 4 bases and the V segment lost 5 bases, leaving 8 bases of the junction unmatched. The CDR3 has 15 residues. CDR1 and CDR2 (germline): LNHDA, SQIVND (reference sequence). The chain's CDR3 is CASSASSGLYNEQFF. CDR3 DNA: TGTGCCAGTAGTGCTTCATCGGGACTATACAATGAGCAGTTCTTC.

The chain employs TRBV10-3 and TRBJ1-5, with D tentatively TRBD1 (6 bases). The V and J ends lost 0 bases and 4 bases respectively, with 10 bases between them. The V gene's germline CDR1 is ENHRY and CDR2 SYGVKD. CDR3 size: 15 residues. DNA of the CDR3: TGTGCCATCAGTGAGTCGGGGCAGGGGAATCAGCCCCAGCATTTT. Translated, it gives CAISESGQGNQPQHF.

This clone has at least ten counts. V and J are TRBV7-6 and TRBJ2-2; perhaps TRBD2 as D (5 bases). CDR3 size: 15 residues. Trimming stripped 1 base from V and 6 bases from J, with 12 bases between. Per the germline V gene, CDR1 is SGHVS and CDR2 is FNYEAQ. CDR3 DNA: TGTGCCAGCAGCTTAGATCGAGGGTCCTCCGGGGAGCTGTTTTTT. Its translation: CASSLDRGSSGELFF.

The CDR3 DNA reads TGTGCCAGTAGTACCCCCCGCGGGCCATATTCACCCCTCCACTTT. It encodes CASSTPRGPYSPLHF. This rearrangement joins TRBV19 to TRBJ1-6, with D uncertain. Germline-derived CDR1 and CDR2 are LNHDA and SQIVND (reference sequence). The CDR3 totals 15 residues. V lost 4 bases and J 8 bases, leaving 15 bases between the germline ends.

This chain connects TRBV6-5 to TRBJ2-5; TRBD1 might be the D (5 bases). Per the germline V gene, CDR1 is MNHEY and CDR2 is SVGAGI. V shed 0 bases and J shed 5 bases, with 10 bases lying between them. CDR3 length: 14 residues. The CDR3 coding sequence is TGTGCCAGCAGTTACTCGGGGCCGGTGGAGACCCAGTACTTC. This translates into CASSYSGPVETQYF.

CDR3 loop: CASSLQGSGGYTF. The CDR3 nucleotides are TGCGCCAGCAGCTTACAGGGGTCCGGTGGCTACACCTTC. The J gene is TRBJ1-2, the V gene TRBV5-1, with 7 bases matching TRBD1. Per germline, CDR1 SGHRS and CDR2 YFSETQ. This CDR3 spans 13 amino acids. J was trimmed by 7 bases and V by 2 bases; bases with no gene match: 5.

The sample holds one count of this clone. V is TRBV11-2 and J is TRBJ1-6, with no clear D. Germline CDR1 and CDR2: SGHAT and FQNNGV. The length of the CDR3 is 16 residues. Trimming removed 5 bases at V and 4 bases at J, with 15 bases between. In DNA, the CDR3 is TGTGCCAGCAGCCCCCGTGGCCAACCGTATAATTCACCCCTCCACTTT. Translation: CASSPRGQPYNSPLHF.

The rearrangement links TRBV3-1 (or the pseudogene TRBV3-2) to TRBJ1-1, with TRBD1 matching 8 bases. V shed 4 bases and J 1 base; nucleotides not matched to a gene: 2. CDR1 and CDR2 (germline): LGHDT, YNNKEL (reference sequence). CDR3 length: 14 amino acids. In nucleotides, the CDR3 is TGTGCCAGCAGCCGGACAGGGAAGAACACTGAAGCTTTCTTT. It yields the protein CASSRTGKNTEAFF.

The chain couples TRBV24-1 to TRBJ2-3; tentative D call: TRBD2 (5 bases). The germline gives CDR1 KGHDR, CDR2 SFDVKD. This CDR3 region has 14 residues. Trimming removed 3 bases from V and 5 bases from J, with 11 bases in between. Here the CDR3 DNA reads TGTGCCACCAGTGATGAGGGAGTGCAAGATACGCAGTATTTT. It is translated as CATSDEGVQDTQYF.

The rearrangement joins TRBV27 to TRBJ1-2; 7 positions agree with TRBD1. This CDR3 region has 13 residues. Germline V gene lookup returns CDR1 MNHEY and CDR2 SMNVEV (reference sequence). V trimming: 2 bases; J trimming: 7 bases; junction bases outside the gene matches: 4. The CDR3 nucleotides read TGTGCCAGCAGTTTAACAGGGGTGGGTGGCTACACCTTC. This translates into CASSLTGVGGYTF.

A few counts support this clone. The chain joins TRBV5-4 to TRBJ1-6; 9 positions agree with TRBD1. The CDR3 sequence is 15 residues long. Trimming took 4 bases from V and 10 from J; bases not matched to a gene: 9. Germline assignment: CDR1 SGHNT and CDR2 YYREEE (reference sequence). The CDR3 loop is CASSRDGQGRSPLHF. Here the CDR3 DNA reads TGTGCCAGCAGCCGAGATGGACAGGGGAGATCACCCCTCCACTTT.

CDR3 loop: CASSSSNYGYTF. Here the CDR3 DNA reads TGTGCCAGCAGTTCGTCTAACTATGGCTACACCTTC. V and J are TRBV6-2 or TRBV6-3 and TRBJ1-2; unclear D gene. The CDR3 loop spans 12 amino acids. V lost 4 bases and J lost 0, with 3 bases in between. Germline CDR1 and CDR2: MNHEY and SVGEGT.

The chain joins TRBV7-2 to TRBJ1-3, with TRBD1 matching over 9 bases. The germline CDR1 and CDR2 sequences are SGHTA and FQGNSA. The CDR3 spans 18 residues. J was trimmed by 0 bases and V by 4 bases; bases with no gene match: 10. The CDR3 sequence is CASSSLSTGGLSGNTIYF. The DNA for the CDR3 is TGTGCCAGCAGCTCGTTATCCACAGGGGGCCTCTCTGGAAACACCATATATTTT.

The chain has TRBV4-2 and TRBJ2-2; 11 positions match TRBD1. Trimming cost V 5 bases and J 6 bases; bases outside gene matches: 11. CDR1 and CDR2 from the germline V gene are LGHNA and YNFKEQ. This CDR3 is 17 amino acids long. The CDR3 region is CASSGGQGVSYSGELFF. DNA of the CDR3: TGTGCCAGCAGCGGGGGACAGGGGGTCTCTTATTCCGGGGAGCTGTTTTTT.

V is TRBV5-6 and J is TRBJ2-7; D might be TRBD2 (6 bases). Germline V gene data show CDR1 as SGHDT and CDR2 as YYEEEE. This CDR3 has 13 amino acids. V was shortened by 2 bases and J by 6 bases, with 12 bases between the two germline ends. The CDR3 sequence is CASSFLARREQYF. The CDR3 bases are TGTGCCAGCAGCTTTCTAGCGCGGCGCGAGCAGTACTTC.

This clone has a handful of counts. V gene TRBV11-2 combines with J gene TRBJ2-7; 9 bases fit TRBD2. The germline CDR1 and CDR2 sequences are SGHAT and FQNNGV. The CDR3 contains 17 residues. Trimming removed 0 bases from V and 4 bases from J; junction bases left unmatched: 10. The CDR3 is CASSLDSSLAGSYEQYF. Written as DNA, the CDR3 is TGTGCCAGCAGCTTAGATTCGTCACTAGCGGGTAGTTACGAGCAGTACTTC.

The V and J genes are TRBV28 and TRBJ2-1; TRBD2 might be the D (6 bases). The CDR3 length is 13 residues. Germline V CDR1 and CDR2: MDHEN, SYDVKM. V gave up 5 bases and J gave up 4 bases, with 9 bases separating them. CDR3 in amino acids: CASSKLAYNEQFF. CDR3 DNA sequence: TGTGCCAGCAGTAAACTAGCTTACAATGAGCAGTTCTTC.

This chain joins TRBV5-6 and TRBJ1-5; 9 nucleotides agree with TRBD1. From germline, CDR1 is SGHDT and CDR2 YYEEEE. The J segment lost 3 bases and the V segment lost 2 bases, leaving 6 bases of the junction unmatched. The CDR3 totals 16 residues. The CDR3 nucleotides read TGTGCCAGCAGCTTCGGGACAGGGTCTACCAATCAGCCCCAGCATTTT. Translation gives CASSFGTGSTNQPQHF.

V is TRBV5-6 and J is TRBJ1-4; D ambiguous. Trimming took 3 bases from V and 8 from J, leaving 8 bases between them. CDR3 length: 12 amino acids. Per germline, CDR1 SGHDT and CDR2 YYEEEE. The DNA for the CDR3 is TGTGCCAGCAGCTCAGTTTCGGAAAAACTGTTTTTT. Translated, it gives CASSSVSEKLFF.

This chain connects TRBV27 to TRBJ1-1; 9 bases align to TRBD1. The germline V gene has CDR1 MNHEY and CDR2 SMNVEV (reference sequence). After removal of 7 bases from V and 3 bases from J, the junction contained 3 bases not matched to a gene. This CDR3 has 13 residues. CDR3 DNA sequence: TGTGCCAGCATAGACAGGGGGTACACTGAAGCTTTCTTT. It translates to CASIDRGYTEAFF.

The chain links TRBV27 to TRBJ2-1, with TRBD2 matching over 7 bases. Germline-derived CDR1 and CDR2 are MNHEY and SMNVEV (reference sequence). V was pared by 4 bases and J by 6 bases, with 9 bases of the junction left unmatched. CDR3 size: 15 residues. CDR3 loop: CASSWTSGAINEQFF. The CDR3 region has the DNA TGTGCCAGCAGTTGGACGAGCGGGGCAATCAATGAGCAGTTCTTC.

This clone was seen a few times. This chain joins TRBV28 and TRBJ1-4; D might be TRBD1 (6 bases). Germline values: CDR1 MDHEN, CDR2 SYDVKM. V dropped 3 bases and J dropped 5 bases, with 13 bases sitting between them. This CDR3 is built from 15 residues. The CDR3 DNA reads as TGTGCCAGCAGTTTCTGGACAGCTGCAAATGAAAAACTGTTTTTT. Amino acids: CASSFWTAANEKLFF.